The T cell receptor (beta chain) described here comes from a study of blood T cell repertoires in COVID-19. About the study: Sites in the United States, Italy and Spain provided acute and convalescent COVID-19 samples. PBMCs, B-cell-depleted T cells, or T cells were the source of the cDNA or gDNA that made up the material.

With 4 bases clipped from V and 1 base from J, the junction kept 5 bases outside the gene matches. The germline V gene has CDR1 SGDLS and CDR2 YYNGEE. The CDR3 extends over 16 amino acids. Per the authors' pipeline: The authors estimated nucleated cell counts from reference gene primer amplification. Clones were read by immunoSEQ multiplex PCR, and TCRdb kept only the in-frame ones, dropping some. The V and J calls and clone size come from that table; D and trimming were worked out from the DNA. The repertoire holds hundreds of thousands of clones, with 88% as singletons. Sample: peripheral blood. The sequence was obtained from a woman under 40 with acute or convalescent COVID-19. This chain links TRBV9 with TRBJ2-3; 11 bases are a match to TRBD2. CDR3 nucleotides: TGTGCCAGCAGCTCCGGACTAGCGGGTCGCACAGATACGCAGTATTTT. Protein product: CASSSGLAGRTDTQYF.